This T cell receptor (beta chain) emerged from a study of T cell responses to AZD1222 COVID-19 vaccine. The study, taken as a whole, reports: Spike as a whole was targeted by vaccine-associated CD4 TCRs, dominant at 160-218 and 743-854. Donors were chiefly white British, with a greater number of females, and clonal diversity was perhaps underestimated. Repertoires were obtained only post-peak T cell response.

The CDR3 is 13 residues long. V was clipped by 8 bases and J by 4 bases; unmatched bases: 5. Germline-derived CDR1 and CDR2 are KGHDR and SFDVKD. The assay was immunoSEQ multiplex PCR, and TCRdb's table has in-frame clones only and misses some. Here the sample spans 90,000 or so clones, around 89% being singletons. Analyses pooled second doses at about 4 or about 12 weeks. Note on this clone: Antigen specificity is unknown.

The source was peripheral blood, collected 28 days after the second AZD1222 dose. The receptor's source is an adult who received the AZD1222 COVID-19 vaccine. The chain joins TRBV24-1 to TRBJ2-7, with 9 bases aligning to TRBD2. CDR3 DNA sequence: TGTGCCACCACGAGCGGGGGGCTTTACGAGCAGTACTTC. It codes for CATTSGGLYEQYF.